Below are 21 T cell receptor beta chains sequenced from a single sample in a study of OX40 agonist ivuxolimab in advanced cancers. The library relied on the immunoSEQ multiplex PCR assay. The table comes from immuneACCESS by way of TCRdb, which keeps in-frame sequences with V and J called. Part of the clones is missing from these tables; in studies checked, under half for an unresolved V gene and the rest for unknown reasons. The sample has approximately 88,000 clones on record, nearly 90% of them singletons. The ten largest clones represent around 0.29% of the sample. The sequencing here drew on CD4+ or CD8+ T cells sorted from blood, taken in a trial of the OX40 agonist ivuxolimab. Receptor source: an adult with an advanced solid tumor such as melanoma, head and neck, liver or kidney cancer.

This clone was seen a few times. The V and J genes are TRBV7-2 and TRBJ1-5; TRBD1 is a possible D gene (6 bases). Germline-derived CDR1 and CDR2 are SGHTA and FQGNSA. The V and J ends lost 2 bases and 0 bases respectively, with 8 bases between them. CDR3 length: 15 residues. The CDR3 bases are TGTGCCAGCAGCTTAATCAGGGGTAGCAATCAGCCCCAGCATTTT. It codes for CASSLIRGSNQPQHF.

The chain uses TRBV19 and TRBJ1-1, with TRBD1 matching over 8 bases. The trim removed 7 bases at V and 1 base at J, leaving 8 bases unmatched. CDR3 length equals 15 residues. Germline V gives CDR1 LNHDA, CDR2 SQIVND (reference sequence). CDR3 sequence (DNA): TGTGCCAGTAATTACTACAGGGGGAAGAACACTGAAGCTTTCTTT. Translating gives CASNYYRGKNTEAFF.

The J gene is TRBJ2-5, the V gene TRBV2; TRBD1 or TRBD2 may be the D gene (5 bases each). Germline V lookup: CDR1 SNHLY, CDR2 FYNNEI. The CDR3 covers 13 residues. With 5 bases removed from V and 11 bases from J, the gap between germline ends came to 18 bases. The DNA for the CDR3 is TGTGCCAGCAGTACCGGGACCATACTTGAGCAGTACTTC. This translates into CASSTGTILEQYF.

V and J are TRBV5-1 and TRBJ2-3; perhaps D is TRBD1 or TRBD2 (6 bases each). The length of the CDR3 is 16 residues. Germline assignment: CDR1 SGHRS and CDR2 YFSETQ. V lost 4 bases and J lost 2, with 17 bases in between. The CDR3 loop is CASSKRAGHITDTQYF. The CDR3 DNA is TGCGCCAGCAGCAAGCGGGCGGGACACATCACAGATACGCAGTATTTT.

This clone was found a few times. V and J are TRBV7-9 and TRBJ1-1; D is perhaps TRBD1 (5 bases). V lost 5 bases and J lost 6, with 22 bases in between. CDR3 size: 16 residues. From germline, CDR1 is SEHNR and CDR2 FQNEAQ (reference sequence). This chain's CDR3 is CASSPRRNNLGAEAFF. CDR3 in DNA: TGTGCCAGCAGCCCGAGGCGGAATAACTTAGGGGCTGAAGCTTTCTTT.

The CDR3 is CASSRGEGLGNSPLHF. The CDR3 DNA sequence: TGTGCCAGCAGCCGAGGGGAAGGACTGGGGAATTCACCCCTCCACTTT. The rearrangement links TRBV7-9 to TRBJ1-6, with D perhaps TRBD1 (5 bases). From germline, CDR1 is SEHNR and CDR2 FQNEAQ (reference sequence). This CDR3 has 16 amino acids. V was pared by 5 bases and J by 7 bases, with 18 bases between.

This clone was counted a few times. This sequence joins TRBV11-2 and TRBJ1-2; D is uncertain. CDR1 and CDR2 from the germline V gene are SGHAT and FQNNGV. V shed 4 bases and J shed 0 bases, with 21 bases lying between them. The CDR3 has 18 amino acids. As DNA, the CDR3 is TGTGCCAGCAGCTCCCCATCATTAAACCGGGCCACTAACTATGGCTACACCTTC. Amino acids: CASSSPSLNRATNYGYTF. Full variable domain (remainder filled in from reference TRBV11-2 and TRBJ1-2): EAGVAQSPRYKIIEKRQSVAFWCNPISGHATLYWYQQILGQGPKLLIQFQNNGVVDDSQLPKDRFSAERLKGVDSTLKIQPAKLEDSAVYLCASSSPSLNRATNYGYTFGSGTRLTVV.

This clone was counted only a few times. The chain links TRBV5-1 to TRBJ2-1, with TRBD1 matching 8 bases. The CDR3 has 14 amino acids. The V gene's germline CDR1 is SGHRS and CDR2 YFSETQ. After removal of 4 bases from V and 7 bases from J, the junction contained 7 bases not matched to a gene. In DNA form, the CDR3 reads TGCGCCAGCAGCCAGTCAGGGGGCGAGAATGAGCAGTTCTTC. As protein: CASSQSGGENEQFF.

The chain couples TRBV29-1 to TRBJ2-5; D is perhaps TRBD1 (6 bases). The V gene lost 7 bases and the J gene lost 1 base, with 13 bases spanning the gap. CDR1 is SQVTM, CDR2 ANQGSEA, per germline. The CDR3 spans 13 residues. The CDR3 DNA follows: TGCAGCGCCGGACAGTCCTTCCAAGAGACCCAGTACTTC. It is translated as CSAGQSFQETQYF.

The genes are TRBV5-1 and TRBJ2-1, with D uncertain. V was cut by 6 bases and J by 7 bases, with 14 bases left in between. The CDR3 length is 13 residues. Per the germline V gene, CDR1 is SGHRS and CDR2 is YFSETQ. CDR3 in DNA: TGCGCCAGCACCGGGTTTGGTGGGAATGAGCAGTTCTTC. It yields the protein CASTGFGGNEQFF. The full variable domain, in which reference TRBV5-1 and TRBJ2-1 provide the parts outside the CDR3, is KAGVTQTPRYLIKTRGQQVTLSCSPISGHRSVSWYQQTPGQGLQFLFEYFSETQRNKGNFPGRFSGRQFSNSRSEMNVSTLELGDSALYLCASTGFGGNEQFFGPGTRLTVL.

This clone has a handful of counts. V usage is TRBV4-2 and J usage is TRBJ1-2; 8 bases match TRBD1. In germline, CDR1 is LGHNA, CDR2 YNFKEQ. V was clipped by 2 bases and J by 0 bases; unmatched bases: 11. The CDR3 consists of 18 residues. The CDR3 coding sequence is TGTGCCAGCAGCCAAAAGATGGGACAGGTCAATCCTAACTATGGCTACACCTTC. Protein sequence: CASSQKMGQVNPNYGYTF.

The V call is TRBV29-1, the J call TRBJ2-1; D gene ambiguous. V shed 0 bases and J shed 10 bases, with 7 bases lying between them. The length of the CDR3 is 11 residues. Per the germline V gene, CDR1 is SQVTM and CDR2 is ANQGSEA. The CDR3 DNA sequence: TGCAGCGTTGAAGATCCCGGGGAGCAGTTCTTC. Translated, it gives CSVEDPGEQFF.

CDR3 sequence: CASHRGTDTGELFF. The CDR3 DNA reads as TGTGCCAGTCACAGGGGGACGGACACCGGGGAGCTGTTTTTT. The chain combines TRBV25-1 with TRBJ2-2; 8 nucleotides line up with TRBD1. Trimming removed 9 bases from V and 3 bases from J; junction bases left unmatched: 6. The CDR3 extends over 14 amino acids. Germline CDR1 and CDR2: MGHDK and SYGVNS.

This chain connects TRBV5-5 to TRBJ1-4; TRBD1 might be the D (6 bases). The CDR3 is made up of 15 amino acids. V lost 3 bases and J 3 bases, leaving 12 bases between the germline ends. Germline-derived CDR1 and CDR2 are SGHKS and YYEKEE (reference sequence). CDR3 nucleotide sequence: TGTGCCAGCAGCTCTGACAGGACGTCTAATGAAAAACTGTTTTTT. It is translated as CASSSDRTSNEKLFF. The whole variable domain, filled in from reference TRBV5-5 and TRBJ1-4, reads DAGVTQSPTHLIKTRGQQVTLRCSPISGHKSVSWYQQVLGQGPQFIFQYYEKEERGRGNFPDRFSARQFPNYSSELNVNALLLGDSALYLCASSSDRTSNEKLFFGSGTQLSVL.

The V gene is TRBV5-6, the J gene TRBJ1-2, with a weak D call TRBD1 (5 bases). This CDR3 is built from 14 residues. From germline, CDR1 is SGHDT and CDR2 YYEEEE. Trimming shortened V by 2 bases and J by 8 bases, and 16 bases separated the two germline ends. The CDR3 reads CASSLRQSKGGYTF. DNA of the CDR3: TGTGCCAGCAGCTTACGACAGAGCAAGGGCGGCTACACCTTC.

The CDR3 loop reads CASSLAAGTQTYGYTF. The DNA of the CDR3 is TGTGCCAGCAGCTTAGCTGCCGGGACACAAACATATGGCTACACCTTC. This chain uses TRBV7-9 with TRBJ1-2; maybe TRBD1 (6 bases). The CDR3 totals 16 residues. Germline V CDR1 and CDR2: SEHNR, FQNEAQ (reference sequence). V lost 0 bases, J lost 5 bases, and 16 bases lay in between.

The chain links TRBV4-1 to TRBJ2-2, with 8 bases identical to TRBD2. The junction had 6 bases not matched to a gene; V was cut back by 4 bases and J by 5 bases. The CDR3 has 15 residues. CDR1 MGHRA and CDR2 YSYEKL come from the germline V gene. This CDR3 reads CASSPQAGVTGELFF. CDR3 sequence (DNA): TGCGCCAGCAGCCCCCAAGCGGGGGTGACCGGGGAGCTGTTTTTT.

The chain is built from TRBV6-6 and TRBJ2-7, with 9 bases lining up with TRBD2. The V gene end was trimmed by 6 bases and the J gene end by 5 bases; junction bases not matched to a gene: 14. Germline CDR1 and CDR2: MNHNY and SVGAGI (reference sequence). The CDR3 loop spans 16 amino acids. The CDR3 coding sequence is TGTGCCAGCAGGCCCGAGTGGCGGGGGGGCGTCAACGAGCAGTACTTC. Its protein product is CASRPEWRGGVNEQYF.

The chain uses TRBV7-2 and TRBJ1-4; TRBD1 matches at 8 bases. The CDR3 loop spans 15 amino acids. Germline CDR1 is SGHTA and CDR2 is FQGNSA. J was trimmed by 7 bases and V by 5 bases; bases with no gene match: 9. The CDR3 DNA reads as TGTGCCAGCAGCCCACAGGGGGGCACGAGTGAAAAACTGTTTTTT. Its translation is CASSPQGGTSEKLFF.

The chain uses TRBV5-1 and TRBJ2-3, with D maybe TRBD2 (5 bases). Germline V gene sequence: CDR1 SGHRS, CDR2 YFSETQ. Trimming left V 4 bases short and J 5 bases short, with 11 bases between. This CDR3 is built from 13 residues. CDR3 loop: CASSLREGDTQYF. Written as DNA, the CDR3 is TGCGCCAGCAGCCTGAGGGAAGGAGATACGCAGTATTTT.

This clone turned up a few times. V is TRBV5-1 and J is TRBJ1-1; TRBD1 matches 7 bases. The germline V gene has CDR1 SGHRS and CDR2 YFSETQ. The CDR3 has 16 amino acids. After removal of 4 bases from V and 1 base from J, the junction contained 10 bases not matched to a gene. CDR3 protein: CASSLRQGGTNTEAFF. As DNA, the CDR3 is TGCGCCAGCAGCCTCCGACAGGGAGGGACGAACACTGAAGCTTTCTTT.